The clone carrying this TCR beta chain occurred many times. Time point described: newly diagnosed GD, antithyroid drugs for less than 3 months. PBMC-extracted RNA yielded the TCR library. The entry originates in a study of regulatory T cells in long-lasting Graves disease. Relying on iRepertoire HTBI primers and Arm-PCR of CDR3 regions, the team built TCR beta libraries. TCRdb passed the multiplex PCR reads through MiXCR, listing each CDR3 protein once. The sample consists of around 250,000 distinct CDR3 sequences, around a sixth of them appearing once. The germline CDR1 and CDR2 sequences are SGHRS and YFSETQ. CDR3 length equals 13 residues. V lost 3 bases and J 2 bases, leaving 8 bases between the germline ends. The same data also went into a second study, on T cells in Graves' hyperthyroidism and ophthalmopathy.

This sample comprised peripheral blood mononuclear cells (PBMCs), obtained at new diagnosis, from a patient treated with antithyroid drugs. The chain employs TRBV5-1 and TRBJ1-2, with D hard to call. This receptor was taken from a woman between 25 and 40 years old with Graves disease. DNA for the CDR3: TGCGCCAGCAGCTCGGACGGAAACTATGGCTACACCTTC. This codes for CASSSDGNYGYTF.